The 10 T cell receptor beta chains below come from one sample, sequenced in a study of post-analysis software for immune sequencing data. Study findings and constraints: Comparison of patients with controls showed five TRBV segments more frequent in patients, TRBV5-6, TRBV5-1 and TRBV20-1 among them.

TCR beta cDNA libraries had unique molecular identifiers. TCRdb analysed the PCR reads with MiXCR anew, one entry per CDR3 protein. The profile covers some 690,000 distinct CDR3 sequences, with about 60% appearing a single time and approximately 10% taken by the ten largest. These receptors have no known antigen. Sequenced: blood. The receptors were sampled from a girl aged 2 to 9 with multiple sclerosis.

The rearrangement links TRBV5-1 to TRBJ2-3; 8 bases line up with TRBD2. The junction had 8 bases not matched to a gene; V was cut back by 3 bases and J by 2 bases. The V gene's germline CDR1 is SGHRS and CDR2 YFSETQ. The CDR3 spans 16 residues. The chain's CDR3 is CASSWTGSGITDTQYF. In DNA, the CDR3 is TGCGCCAGCAGCTGGACGGGTAGCGGGATCACAGATACGCAGTATTTT. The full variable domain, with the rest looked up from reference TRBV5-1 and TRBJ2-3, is KAGVTQTPRYLIKTRGQQVTLSCSPISGHRSVSWYQQTPGQGLQFLFEYFSETQRNKGNFPGRFSGRQFSNSRSEMNVSTLELGDSALYLCASSWTGSGITDTQYFGPGTRLTVL.

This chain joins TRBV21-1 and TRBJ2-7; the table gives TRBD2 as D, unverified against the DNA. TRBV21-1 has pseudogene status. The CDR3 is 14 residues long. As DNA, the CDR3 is TGTGCCAGCAGCAAAGAGGGCAGGCCCTACGAGCAGTACTTC. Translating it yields CASSKEGRPYEQYF.

The DNA of the CDR3 is TGTGCCAGCAGCTTAGGCCAGTCCCGGGACAGGGTCCCCAACACTGAAGCTTTCTTT. It codes for CASSLGQSRDRVPNTEAFF. The rearrangement links TRBV7-8 to TRBJ1-1; 9 bases match TRBD1. The CDR3 has 19 amino acids. The trim removed 1 base at V and 2 bases at J, leaving 14 bases unmatched. The V gene's germline CDR1 is SGHVS and CDR2 FQNEAQ.

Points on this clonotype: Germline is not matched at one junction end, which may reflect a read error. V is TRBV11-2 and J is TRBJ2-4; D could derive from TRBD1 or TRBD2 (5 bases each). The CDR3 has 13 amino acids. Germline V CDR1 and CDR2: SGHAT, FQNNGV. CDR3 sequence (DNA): TGTGCCAGCAGCCCCCCGTGGGGGAACACTCAGTACTTC. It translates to CASSPPWGNTQYF.

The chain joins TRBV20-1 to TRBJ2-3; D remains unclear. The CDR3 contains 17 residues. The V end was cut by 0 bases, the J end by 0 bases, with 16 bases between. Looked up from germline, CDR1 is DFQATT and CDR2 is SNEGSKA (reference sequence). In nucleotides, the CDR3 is TGCAGTGCTAGAGATCGGGCCCTTCCTCATAGCACAGATACGCAGTATTTT. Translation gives CSARDRALPHSTDTQYF.

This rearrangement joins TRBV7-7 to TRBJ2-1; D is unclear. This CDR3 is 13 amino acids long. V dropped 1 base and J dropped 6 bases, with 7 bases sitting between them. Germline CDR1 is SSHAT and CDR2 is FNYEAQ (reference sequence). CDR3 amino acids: CASSLDGPNEQFF. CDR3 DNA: TGTGCCAGCAGCTTAGACGGTCCCAATGAGCAGTTCTTC.

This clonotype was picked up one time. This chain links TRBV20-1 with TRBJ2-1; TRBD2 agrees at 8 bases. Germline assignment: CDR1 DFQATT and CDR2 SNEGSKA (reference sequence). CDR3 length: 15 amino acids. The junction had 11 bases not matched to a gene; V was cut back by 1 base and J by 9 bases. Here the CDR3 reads CSARGFWAGGGEQFF. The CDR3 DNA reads TGCAGTGCTAGAGGTTTTTGGGCGGGAGGAGGTGAGCAGTTCTTC.

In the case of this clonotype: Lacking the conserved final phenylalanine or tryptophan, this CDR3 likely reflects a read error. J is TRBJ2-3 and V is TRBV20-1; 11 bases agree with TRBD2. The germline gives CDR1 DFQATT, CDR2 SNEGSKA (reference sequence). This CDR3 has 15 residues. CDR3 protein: CSARVGTSGTNTQYS. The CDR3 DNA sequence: TGCAGTGCTAGAGTCGGGACTAGCGGCACAAATACGCAGTATTCT.

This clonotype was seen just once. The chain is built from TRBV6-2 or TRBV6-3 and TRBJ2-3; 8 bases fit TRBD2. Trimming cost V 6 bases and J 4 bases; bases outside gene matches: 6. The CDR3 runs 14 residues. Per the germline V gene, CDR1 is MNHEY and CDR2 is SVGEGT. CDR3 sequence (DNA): TGTGCCAGCAGGGGACTAGTGTCCCCAGATACGCAGTATTTT. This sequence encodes CASRGLVSPDTQYF.

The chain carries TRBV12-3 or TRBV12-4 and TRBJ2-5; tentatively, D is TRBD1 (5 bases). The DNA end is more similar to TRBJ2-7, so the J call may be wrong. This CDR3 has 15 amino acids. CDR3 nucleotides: TGTGCCAGCAGTTTGAGTAGGGGCCTCTCCTACGAGCAGTACTTC. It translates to CASSLSRGLSYEQYF.